Listed here are 3 T cell receptor beta chains from one sample, sequenced in a study of cytomegalovirus exposure and HLA in healthy donors (dated by TCRdb to about 2017). Library preparation employed the immunoSEQ multiplex PCR assay. For the multiplex PCR, a mixture combining 60 forward primers for TCR Vbeta segments and 13 reverse primers for TCR Jbeta segments was used. As stored in TCRdb, this immuneACCESS dataset retains in-frame rearrangements with V and J assigned. A fraction of the clones does not appear; measured against another copy, unresolved V genes explain less than half of the discrepancy, and the remainder lacks a known reason. In all, the sample holds approximately 120,000 clones, and more than 60% of those were seen once. The ten top clones hold approximately 13% of the sample. The source material was PBMCs. These receptors were taken from an older woman in good health and CMV-seropositive.

The J gene is TRBJ1-1, the V gene TRBV7-9; D uncertain. The germline V gene encodes CDR1 SEHNR and CDR2 FQNEAQ (reference sequence). This CDR3 has 12 residues. Trimming stripped 6 bases from V and 7 bases from J, with 12 bases between. The CDR3 spells CASSHRRDEAFF. The CDR3 region has the DNA TGTGCCAGCAGTCATCGGAGGGATGAAGCTTTCTTT.

The CDR3 sequence: CATSTGGWGTNEKLFF. CDR3 nucleotides: TGTGCCACCAGCACGGGGGGTTGGGGAACTAATGAAAAACTGTTTTTT. V gene TRBV15 combines with J gene TRBJ1-4, with D possibly matching TRBD1 (5 bases). The CDR3 runs 16 residues. The V end lost 4 bases, the J end lost 1 base, and 13 bases lay between the germline ends. Per germline, CDR1 LNHNV and CDR2 YYDKDF (reference sequence).

The V call is TRBV10-3, the J call TRBJ2-3, with D possibly being TRBD1 (5 bases). In germline, CDR1 is ENHRY, CDR2 SYGVKD. Trimming shortened V by 7 bases and J by 2 bases, and 10 bases separated the two germline ends. CDR3 length equals 13 residues. This CDR3 is CAIKVTVTDTQYF. Written as DNA, the CDR3 is TGTGCCATCAAAGTGACAGTCACAGATACGCAGTATTTT.